This TCR beta chain comes out of a study of OX40 agonist ivuxolimab in advanced cancers. Looking at the study overall: Hepatocellular carcinoma, melanoma, renal cell or head and neck cancer was diagnosed in the dose-escalation patients. Eligibility admitted prior anti-PD-1, anti-PD-L1 or anti-CTLA-4 therapy; around 42% had some.

The data were produced by immunoSEQ multiplex PCR, yet TCRdb's version contains in-frame clones alone and is incomplete. This sample has about 43,000 clones; about 80% occur once, and the top ten carry over 3.5%. This TCR was sampled from an adult with an advanced solid tumor such as melanoma, head and neck, liver or kidney cancer. The sample in question was CD4+ or CD8+ T cells sorted from blood, obtained in a trial of the OX40 agonist ivuxolimab.

CDR3 bases: TGTGCCAGCAGTGAAGCAGGGGGCGCGGTTGGCTACACCTTC. This codes for CASSEAGGAVGYTF. V gene TRBV6-1 combines with J gene TRBJ1-2, with TRBD1 matching over 7 bases. Germline loops: CDR1 MNHNS, CDR2 SASEGT. Trimming at V came to 0 bases and at J to 7 bases, leaving 5 bases not matched to a gene. The CDR3 is 14 residues long.